The 11 T cell receptor beta chains presented below share a single source sample, sequenced in a study of CD8 T cells in Susac syndrome. RNA amounts of roughly 0.5 to 1 ug underwent reverse transcription with random hexamers. TCRdb redid the calling of the immunoSEQ multiplex PCR reads with MiXCR, one entry per CDR3 protein. The sample has approximately 190,000 distinct CDR3 sequences, roughly nine tenths seen once. The sample was CD4+ T cells from PBMCs. Receptor source: a human donor with Susac syndrome.

The V call is TRBV29-1, the J call TRBJ1-1; D possibly corresponds to TRBD1 (6 bases). CDR3 length equals 12 residues. The germline CDR1 and CDR2 sequences are SQVTM and ANQGSEA. V was shortened by 8 bases and J by 4 bases, with 14 bases between the two germline ends. The CDR3 DNA sequence: TGCAGCATCTACAGGGTGCGCACTGAAGCTTTCTTT. Protein sequence: CSIYRVRTEAFF.

The rearrangement uses TRBV20-1 and TRBJ2-2; no firm D call. In germline, CDR1 is DFQATT, CDR2 SNEGSKA (reference sequence). With 1 base removed from V and 11 bases from J, the gap between germline ends came to 14 bases. This CDR3 has 13 residues. The CDR3 is CSARGWGAAELFF. The CDR3, as DNA: TGCAGTGCTAGAGGGTGGGGTGCAGCCGAGCTGTTTTTT.

V gene TRBV6-9 combines with J gene TRBJ1-6, with 7 bases matching TRBD1. Trimming removed 7 bases from V and 12 bases from J; junction bases left unmatched: 15. CDR3 size: 15 residues. Germline V gene data show CDR1 as MNHGY and CDR2 as SVAAGI. The DNA of the CDR3 is TGTGCCAGCAAGACACCCGAGGGACAGCATAAACCCCTCCACTTT. This codes for CASKTPEGQHKPLHF.

The J gene is TRBJ2-4, the V gene TRBV5-6; 9 bases are a match to TRBD1. The CDR3 covers 17 residues. Germline V gives CDR1 SGHDT, CDR2 YYEEEE. V lost 1 base, J lost 3 bases, and 8 bases stayed unmatched. The CDR3 loop is CASSLRRQGVDKNIQYF. CDR3 sequence (DNA): TGTGCCAGCAGCTTGAGGAGACAGGGGGTGGACAAAAACATTCAGTACTTC.

The CDR3 region is CASSPDVNYGYTF. CDR3 nucleotides: TGTGCCAGCTCACCAGACGTCAACTATGGCTACACCTTC. The V call is TRBV18, the J call TRBJ1-2; D remains ambiguous. Per germline, CDR1 KGHSH and CDR2 LQKENI. The ends were cut back, 2 bases at V and 2 bases at J, with 6 bases in the middle. CDR3 length equals 13 residues.

The gene calls are TRBV12-3 or TRBV12-4 and TRBJ1-3; D uncertain. Deletions cut 3 bases from V and 2 bases from J, with 11 bases between. The CDR3 totals 15 residues. CDR3 loop: CASSFMEGTGNTIYF. The CDR3 DNA sequence: TGTGCCAGCAGTTTCATGGAGGGAACTGGAAACACCATATATTTT.

The chain couples TRBV29-1 to TRBJ2-7; D might be TRBD1 (6 bases). The germline V gene has CDR1 SQVTM and CDR2 ANQGSEA. This CDR3 is 12 amino acids long. V was trimmed by 6 bases and J by 2 bases, leaving 11 bases between them. The CDR3 protein is CSVGRDTYEQYF. CDR3 DNA sequence: TGCAGCGTCGGACGGGACACCTACGAGCAGTACTTC.

This clonotype is a singleton in its sample. J is TRBJ1-5 and V is TRBV19; the D is unclear. The V end lost 4 bases, the J end lost 4 bases, and 11 bases lay between the germline ends. Germline V lookup: CDR1 LNHDA, CDR2 SQIVND (reference sequence). This CDR3 is built from 14 residues. CDR3 DNA sequence: TGTGCCAGTAGTAATTACAGAGAAAATCAGCCCCAGCATTTT. As protein: CASSNYRENQPQHF.

The chain links TRBV5-1 to TRBJ2-4, with 7 bases lining up with TRBD1. V lost 0 bases to trimming and J lost 1 base; unmatched junction nucleotides: 7. This CDR3 has 17 amino acids. Germline CDR1 reads SGHRS; CDR2 reads YFSETQ. Here the CDR3 reads CASSLAGGILAKNIQYF. CDR3 nucleotides: TGCGCCAGCAGCTTGGCAGGGGGAATTTTGGCCAAAAACATTCAGTACTTC.

This rearrangement joins TRBV6-2 or TRBV6-3 to TRBJ1-1; tentative D call: TRBD1 (5 bases). The germline gives CDR1 MNHEY, CDR2 SVGEGT. CDR3 length equals 15 residues. V was shortened by 7 bases and J by 3 bases, with 18 bases between the two germline ends. The CDR3 here is CASNAPRGGDTEAFF. The CDR3 DNA follows: TGTGCCAGCAATGCACCCCGAGGAGGGGACACTGAAGCTTTCTTT.

This clonotype came up a few times. The chain joins TRBV29-1 to TRBJ2-7, with 11 positions matching TRBD1. The CDR3 has 13 residues. The V segment lost 4 bases and the J segment 3 bases; nucleotides outside the gene matches: 2. Germline CDR1 is SQVTM and CDR2 is ANQGSEA. The CDR3 bases are TGCAGCGTTGTTGGGACAGGGGGCTACGAGCAGTACTTC. It translates to CSVVGTGGYEQYF.